This T cell receptor (beta chain) was sequenced in a study of blood T cells in healthy people across ages. Whole-study results and caveats: Comparison with aged donors showed that long-lived donors had more naive CD4+ cells and higher diversity.

V dropped 6 bases and J dropped 0 bases, with 12 bases sitting between them. The CDR3 contains 15 residues. This clonotype was seen repeatedly, ten times or more. Its target is unknown. The authors ran a second PCR of roughly 6 to 12 cycles using a sample-barcoded 5' primer and a J-beta primer mix. MiXCR, applied by TCRdb to the 5' RACE reads, yields one record per CDR3 protein. Of roughly 900,000 distinct CDR3 sequences detected, 25% to 35% appear once; the ten largest clones hold 15% to 20%. The sequence was obtained from a woman older than 75 in good health. The chain recombines TRBV12-3 or TRBV12-4 with TRBJ1-5; D gene uncertain. Sequencing input: blood. For the CDR3, the DNA is TGTGCCAGCAGCCCTCGAGGATATAGCAATCAGCCCCAGCATTTT. Protein: CASSPRGYSNQPQHF.